Below are 21 T cell receptor beta chains sequenced from a single sample in a study of cytomegalovirus exposure and HLA in healthy donors. The PCR made use of 60 Vbeta and 13 Jbeta primers. Assay: immunoSEQ multiplex PCR; the TCRdb copy retains only in-frame clones and omits some. This sample yields 200,000 to 300,000 clones, of which about four fifths are seen a single time; roughly 2% belongs to the top ten. Sequenced sample: PBMCs. These receptors originate from a woman in her forties in good health and CMV-seropositive.

The chain links TRBV7-2 to TRBJ2-5; D is uncertain. The germline CDR1 and CDR2 sequences are SGHTA and FQGNSA. The CDR3 spans 13 residues. The germline V and J ends were trimmed by 1 base and 2 bases, with 5 bases remaining between them. The CDR3 loop is CASSLVQQETQYF. The CDR3 DNA reads as TGTGCCAGCAGCTTAGTTCAGCAAGAGACCCAGTACTTC.

The rearrangement uses TRBV6-5 and TRBJ1-1; 7 bases agree with TRBD1. Losses at the gene ends were 5 bases for V and 5 bases for J; bases not matched to a gene: 5. CDR1 is MNHEY, CDR2 SVGAGI, per germline. The CDR3 runs to 13 residues. The CDR3 region has the DNA TGTGCCAGCAGTCGCCCCAGGGGGACTGAAGCTTTCTTT. Residues: CASSRPRGTEAFF.

The CDR3 reads CASSGESGTTYNEQFF. The CDR3, as DNA: TGTGCCAGCAGCGGAGAATCCGGGACTACCTACAATGAGCAGTTCTTC. V is TRBV9 and J is TRBJ2-1, with 7 positions matching TRBD2. The CDR3 runs to 16 residues. Germline V lookup: CDR1 SGDLS, CDR2 YYNGEE. Germline trimming cut 3 bases from V and 2 bases from J; bases unmatched to any gene: 8.

The V gene is TRBV10-2, the J gene TRBJ2-6; no firm D call. Trimming stripped 3 bases from V and 1 base from J, with 10 bases between. CDR3 size: 16 residues. The V gene's germline CDR1 is WSHSY and CDR2 SAAADI. This CDR3 is CASSDSSVSGANVLTF. CDR3 DNA: TGCGCCAGCAGTGATTCGTCGGTTTCTGGGGCCAACGTCCTGACTTTC.

This chain uses TRBV11-2 with TRBJ2-1; 10 nucleotides match TRBD2. Looked up from germline, CDR1 is SGHAT and CDR2 is FQNNGV. This CDR3 is built from 15 residues. Germline trimming cut 0 bases from V and 9 bases from J; bases unmatched to any gene: 5. The CDR3: CASSLEVAGGSEQFF. In DNA, the CDR3 is TGTGCCAGCAGCTTAGAGGTAGCGGGAGGTAGTGAGCAGTTCTTC.

This clone showed up just once. The DNA of the CDR3 is TGTGCCTGGATGACAGGGGGCCTTGACGAGCAGTACTTC. Translation: CAWMTGGLDEQYF. The rearrangement links TRBV30 to TRBJ2-7; 10 positions match TRBD1. Germline V gene sequence: CDR1 GTSNPN, CDR2 SVGIG (reference sequence). The CDR3 is made up of 13 amino acids. The V gene end was trimmed by 4 bases and the J gene end by 5 bases; junction bases not matched to a gene: 5.

This clone is a singleton in its sample. The gene calls are TRBV5-6 and TRBJ2-5; D possibly corresponds to TRBD1 (6 bases). In germline, CDR1 is SGHDT, CDR2 YYEEEE. CDR3 length equals 14 residues. The germline V and J ends were trimmed by 4 bases and 3 bases, with 13 bases remaining between them. The CDR3 sequence: CASSRTEFKETQYF. CDR3 DNA: TGTGCCAGCAGCAGGACAGAATTTAAAGAGACCCAGTACTTC.

The rearrangement links TRBV7-9 to TRBJ2-5; no clear D. V was trimmed by 2 bases and J by 4 bases, leaving 5 bases between them. This CDR3 spans 12 amino acids. CDR1 is SEHNR and CDR2 is FQNEAQ in the germline V gene (reference sequence). This chain's CDR3 is CASSLSLETQYF. The CDR3 nucleotides read TGTGCCAGCAGCTTATCTCTAGAGACCCAGTACTTC. Full variable domain (rest looked up from reference TRBV7-9 and TRBJ2-5): DTGVSQNPRHKITKRGQNVTFRCDPISEHNRLYWYRQTLGQGPEFLTYFQNEAQLEKSRLLSDRFSAERPKGSFSTLEIQRTEQGDSAMYLCASSLSLETQYFGPGTRLLVL.

As DNA, the CDR3 is TGTGCCTGGAGCTCCGCGTCACCCCTCCACTTT. It is translated as CAWSSASPLHF. The chain has TRBV30 and TRBJ1-6, with D unclear. V lost 3 bases and J lost 10, with 7 bases in between. The length of the CDR3 is 11 residues. Germline V gene sequence: CDR1 GTSNPN, CDR2 SVGIG (reference sequence).

The genes are TRBV18 and TRBJ1-2; D might be TRBD1 (5 bases). V was trimmed by 4 bases and J by 4 bases, leaving 13 bases between them. Germline V gives CDR1 KGHSH, CDR2 LQKENI. This CDR3 is built from 14 residues. CDR3 nucleotides: TGTGCCAGCTCACAACAGGAATCGGGCTATGGCTACACCTTC. Encoded protein: CASSQQESGYGYTF.

The chain couples TRBV4-3 to TRBJ2-3; 12 bases line up with TRBD2. CDR3 length: 16 residues. Germline V gene data show CDR1 as LGHNA and CDR2 as YSLEER. V shed 2 bases and J 6 bases; nucleotides not matched to a gene: 6. The CDR3 region has the DNA TGCGCCAGCAGCCAACTGACTAGCGGGAGTCGTGATACGCAGTATTTT. This encodes CASSQLTSGSRDTQYF.

This rearrangement joins TRBV4-1 to TRBJ2-1; 12 bases match TRBD2. The CDR3 is 17 residues long. Trimming took 4 bases from V and 2 from J; bases not matched to a gene: 6. Germline V gene sequence: CDR1 MGHRA, CDR2 YSYEKL. Here the CDR3 DNA reads TGCGCCAGCAGCCCTGGACTAGCGGGAAAGACCTACAATGAGCAGTTCTTC. Translation gives CASSPGLAGKTYNEQFF.

Only one count was recorded for this clone. The V call is TRBV4-3, the J call TRBJ2-5, with a possible D match to TRBD1 (6 bases). V gave up 0 bases and J gave up 11 bases, with 10 bases separating them. The germline gives CDR1 LGHNA, CDR2 YSLEER. CDR3 length: 12 residues. The CDR3 sequence is CASSQEGGEQYF. The CDR3 DNA follows: TGCGCCAGCAGCCAAGAAGGGGGAGAGCAGTACTTC.

This rearrangement joins TRBV30 to TRBJ2-2; TRBD1 matches 11 bases. This CDR3 has 15 residues. The J segment lost 7 bases and the V segment lost 5 bases, leaving 9 bases of the junction unmatched. Germline CDR1 and CDR2: GTSNPN and SVGIG (reference sequence). CDR3 in amino acids: CAWGGQGALGGELFF. The CDR3 DNA is TGTGCCTGGGGCGGACAGGGGGCGCTCGGCGGGGAGCTGTTTTTT.

V and J are TRBV30 and TRBJ2-1; 9 bases agree with TRBD2. The CDR3 extends over 15 amino acids. From germline, CDR1 is GTSNPN and CDR2 SVGIG (reference sequence). Trimming cost V 0 bases and J 4 bases; bases outside gene matches: 4. In DNA, the CDR3 is TGTGCCTGGAGTGTAGTGACTAGCGGTTACAATGAGCAGTTCTTC. It is translated as CAWSVVTSGYNEQFF.

This clone occurred a few times. The chain couples TRBV7-9 to TRBJ2-7; 9 bases align to TRBD2. Germline CDR1 is SEHNR and CDR2 is FQNEAQ (reference sequence). Trimming took 3 bases from V and 6 from J; bases not matched to a gene: 6. The CDR3 runs 14 residues. The CDR3 nucleotides are TGTGCCAGCAGCTTGCCCGGGACTAGCTCCGAGCAGTACTTC. This translates into CASSLPGTSSEQYF.

The gene calls are TRBV18 and TRBJ1-6; D is unresolved. This CDR3 comprises 16 residues. Germline V gene lookup returns CDR1 KGHSH and CDR2 LQKENI. With 3 bases removed from V and 0 bases from J, the gap between germline ends came to 9 bases. The CDR3 here is CASSPLRSSYNSPLHF. In nucleotides, the CDR3 is TGTGCCAGCTCACCCCTACGGAGCTCCTATAATTCACCCCTCCACTTT.

The V call is TRBV7-9, the J call TRBJ2-1, with 9 bases lining up with TRBD2. CDR1 and CDR2 from the germline V gene are SEHNR and FQNEAQ (reference sequence). This CDR3 comprises 17 residues. The trim removed 7 bases at V and 0 bases at J, leaving 10 bases unmatched. DNA of the CDR3: TGTGCCAGCACCCTAGTACTAGCGGGTAGCTCCTACAATGAGCAGTTCTTC. Translating it yields CASTLVLAGSSYNEQFF.

This chain links TRBV9 with TRBJ2-7; 9 bases map to TRBD2. The germline CDR1 and CDR2 sequences are SGDLS and YYNGEE. Trimming cost V 8 bases and J 3 bases; bases outside gene matches: 6. This CDR3 has 13 amino acids. The CDR3 protein is CARTREGLYEQYF. The CDR3 DNA follows: TGTGCCAGGACGCGGGAGGGCCTCTACGAGCAGTACTTC.

CDR3 nucleotide sequence: TGTGCCAGCAGCTTGAGGCGGGCGAACACCGGGGAGCTGTTTTTT. Translation gives CASSLRRANTGELFF. The chain recombines TRBV5-4 with TRBJ2-2; possibly TRBD2 for D (5 bases). The CDR3 is 15 amino acids. V gave up 1 base and J gave up 0 bases, with 7 bases separating them. Germline V lookup: CDR1 SGHNT, CDR2 YYREEE (reference sequence).

The chain uses TRBV19 and TRBJ2-7, with TRBD2 matching over 7 bases. Unmatched junction bases numbered 11, after V lost 3 bases and J lost 6 bases. The CDR3 is 15 amino acids. Germline CDR1 LNHDA, CDR2 SQIVND (reference sequence). In DNA, the CDR3 is TGTGCCAGTAGTATGTTGGGCGGACTAGTCTCCGAGCAGTACTTC. Its translation is CASSMLGGLVSEQYF.